Following are 6 T cell receptor beta chains from one sample sequenced in a study of blood T cell repertoires in COVID-19. Assay used: immunoSEQ multiplex PCR; TCRdb lists only in-frame clones, some missing. The table lists over 150,000 clones, around 83% of them singletons. The sample comprised peripheral blood. The receptor source for this set is a woman between 55 and 75 years old with COVID-19, enrolled during active disease.

The rearrangement uses TRBV19 and TRBJ1-2; tentative D call: TRBD1 (5 bases). Germline lookup yields CDR1 LNHDA and CDR2 SQIVND (reference sequence). The CDR3 is 13 amino acids. Trimming removed 3 bases at V and 7 bases at J, with 12 bases between. Here the CDR3 DNA reads TGTGCCAGTAGTATTCCAGGGCTCGGTGGCTACACCTTC. Translation gives CASSIPGLGGYTF. The variable domain in full, with the rest retrieved from reference TRBV19 and TRBJ1-2, is DGGITQSPKYLFRKEGQNVTLSCEQNLNHDAMYWYRQDPGQGLRLIYYSQIVNDFQKGDIAEGYSVSREKKESFPLTVTSAQKNPTAFYLCASSIPGLGGYTFGSGTRLTVV.

This chain uses TRBV5-4 with TRBJ1-1, with 7 bases that match TRBD1. The CDR3 sequence is 15 residues long. The ends lost 0 bases at V and 2 bases at J; junction bases unmatched: 4. Per germline, CDR1 SGHNT and CDR2 YYREEE (reference sequence). CDR3 residues: CASSLGGTDNTEAFF. CDR3 sequence (DNA): TGTGCCAGCAGCTTGGGGGGGACAGACAACACTGAAGCTTTCTTT.

This clone has a handful of counts. The chain has TRBV11-2 and TRBJ1-1; D not certain. The CDR3 length is 11 residues. V lost 5 bases and J lost 8, with 9 bases in between. The germline CDR1 and CDR2 sequences are SGHAT and FQNNGV. In DNA, the CDR3 is TGTGCCAGCAGCCCCCGGGTCGAAGCTTTCTTT. Amino acid sequence: CASSPRVEAFF.

The rearrangement uses TRBV30 and TRBJ1-5, with TRBD1 matching over 7 bases. Trimming cost V 4 bases and J 6 bases; bases outside gene matches: 6. The CDR3 covers 13 residues. Germline V lookup: CDR1 GTSNPN, CDR2 SVGIG (reference sequence). The CDR3 coding sequence is TGTGCCTGGAATGACAGGGCTGGTCAGCCCCAGCATTTT. Translation: CAWNDRAGQPQHF.

There are a few counts of this clone. The chain joins TRBV28 to TRBJ1-1, with D perhaps TRBD1 (6 bases). CDR3 length: 14 residues. V lost 7 bases to trimming and J lost 2 bases, with 14 bases between them. From germline, CDR1 is MDHEN and CDR2 SYDVKM. The CDR3 loop reads CASTSGGPNTEAFF. The CDR3 nucleotides read TGTGCCAGCACCAGCGGGGGCCCCAACACTGAAGCTTTCTTT.

The rearrangement uses TRBV19 and TRBJ1-4; 9 bases map to TRBD1. The V and J ends lost 5 bases and 7 bases, in that order; junction bases with no gene match: 8. Germline V gives CDR1 LNHDA, CDR2 SQIVND (reference sequence). The CDR3 has 15 residues. DNA of the CDR3: TGTGCCAGTAGTCCAACGGGACAGGGAGGTGAAAAACTGTTTTTT. Amino acid sequence: CASSPTGQGGEKLFF.